One sample yielded the 11 T cell receptor beta chains listed below, sequenced in a study of shared clonotypes between healthy human individuals (dated by TCRdb to 2020 to 2021). The method was the immunoSEQ multiplex PCR assay. What TCRdb holds here is the immuneACCESS table cut down to in-frame rearrangements. Part of the clones is not present; checked against another copy, under half of the missing clones reflect an unresolved V gene, and the others are unexplained. The sample table contains about 2.1 million clones; only one count was recorded for 93% of them. The ten largest make up around 1.8% of the sample. CD8 naive samples were obtained by positive selection for CCR7 among CD45RO-negative cells, yielding a CD45RA+CCR7+ population from which TemRA cells were excluded. Sequencing used naive CD8+ T cells from PBMCs. The cell subset or site label, as the study defines it: CD45RA+CCR7+. The receptors originated from a man aged 18-30 years in good health. Some clones in this sample may be carry-over from other donors' samples.

The chain uses TRBV28 and TRBJ2-7; no definite D call. Germline lookup yields CDR1 MDHEN and CDR2 SYDVKM. Trimming pared 6 bases from V and 3 bases from J, leaving 18 bases between. The CDR3 has 15 residues. CDR3 sequence: CASSLLRAGIYEQYF. The CDR3, as DNA: TGTGCCAGCAGCCTTCTTAGAGCAGGTATCTACGAGCAGTACTTC.

Comment on this clone: The sample carries other DNA sequences with the same CDR3. CDR3 residues: CASSYGPEQFF. CDR3 DNA sequence: TGTGCCAGCAGTTACGGGCCTGAGCAGTTCTTC. V and J are TRBV6-5 and TRBJ2-1; unclear D gene. CDR3 length: 11 amino acids. Germline V gene data show CDR1 as MNHEY and CDR2 as SVGAGI. Trimming shortened V by 2 bases and J by 9 bases, and 5 bases separated the two germline ends.

For this clone: Other nucleotide sequences from this sample produce the same CDR3. The rearrangement links TRBV9 to TRBJ1-5, with D hard to call. Per germline, CDR1 SGDLS and CDR2 YYNGEE. V was clipped by 2 bases and J by 0 bases, with 6 bases between them. This CDR3 contains 14 residues. The CDR3 sequence is CASSVSDSNQPQHF. The CDR3 DNA follows: TGTGCCAGCAGCGTTAGTGATAGCAATCAGCCCCAGCATTTT. Variable domain in full (rest from reference TRBV9 and TRBJ1-5): DSGVTQTPKHLITATGQRVTLRCSPRSGDLSVYWYQQSLDQGLQFLIQYYNGEERAKGNILERFSAQQFPDLHSELNLSSLELGDSALYFCASSVSDSNQPQHFGDGTRLSIL.

CDR3 protein: CASSLAGAVGSPLHF. CDR3 in DNA: TGTGCCAGCAGCTTGGCCGGAGCCGTGGGATCACCCCTCCACTTT. V is TRBV5-6 and J is TRBJ1-6; D is unclear. The V end was cut by 0 bases, the J end by 10 bases, with 14 bases between. Germline V gene lookup returns CDR1 SGHDT and CDR2 YYEEEE. The CDR3 is made up of 15 amino acids.

V gene TRBV5-1 combines with J gene TRBJ2-1; no reliable D call. The V end was cut by 4 bases, the J end by 3 bases, with 29 bases between. Germline V lookup: CDR1 SGHRS, CDR2 YFSETQ. The CDR3 contains 20 residues. The CDR3 loop reads CASSQRLVDWRSMDYNEQFF. Written as DNA, the CDR3 is TGCGCCAGCAGCCAACGCCTTGTAGATTGGAGATCGATGGACTACAATGAGCAGTTCTTC.

CDR3 sequence reads: CSARGTFANTGELFF. Written as DNA, the CDR3 is TGCAGCGCCCGAGGAACTTTCGCGAACACCGGGGAGCTGTTTTTT. This sequence joins TRBV29-1 and TRBJ2-2; unclear D gene. The CDR3 runs 15 residues. Germline V gene sequence: CDR1 SQVTM, CDR2 ANQGSEA. V was pared by 7 bases and J by 0 bases, with 15 bases between.

V gene TRBV7-9 combines with J gene TRBJ1-3; D remains unclear. Per germline, CDR1 SEHNR and CDR2 FQNEAQ (reference sequence). Trimming left V 5 bases short and J 1 base short, with 6 bases between. CDR3 length: 13 residues. CDR3 nucleotide sequence: TGTGCCAGCAGCCCGAGGTCTGGAAACACCATATATTTT. This translates into CASSPRSGNTIYF.

Regarding this clone: Other DNA variants within this sample encode the same CDR3. Here the CDR3 reads CASSYRGSNEKLFF. DNA for the CDR3: TGTGCCAGCAGTTACCGGGGATCTAATGAAAAACTGTTTTTT. The V and J genes are TRBV6-5 and TRBJ1-4; D is unresolved. The CDR3 has 14 amino acids. Germline loops: CDR1 MNHEY, CDR2 SVGAGI. The ends were cut back, 2 bases at V and 3 bases at J, with 7 bases in the middle.

On this clone: This same CDR3 is encoded by further DNA sequences in the sample. The J gene is TRBJ1-1, the V gene TRBV6-5; weak D call: TRBD1 (5 bases). Germline CDR1 MNHEY, CDR2 SVGAGI. V shed 2 bases and J shed 4 bases, with 8 bases lying between them. The CDR3 runs to 13 residues. The CDR3 reads CASSYQTATEAFF. The CDR3 coding sequence is TGTGCCAGCAGTTACCAGACAGCCACTGAAGCTTTCTTT.

This clone was seen a handful of times. V gene TRBV13 combines with J gene TRBJ1-4, with D hard to call. CDR1 PRHDT and CDR2 FYEKMQ come from the germline V gene (reference sequence). Trimming took off 1 base at V and 8 bases at J, with 11 bases between the two ends. CDR3 length: 14 residues. The CDR3 sequence is CASSLVGGEEKLFF. The CDR3 region has the DNA TGTGCCAGCAGCTTAGTTGGTGGGGAGGAAAAACTGTTTTTT.

The V call is TRBV2, the J call TRBJ2-1; TRBD2 matches at 11 bases. J lost 0 bases, V lost 10 bases, and 8 bases had no gene match. The CDR3 has 16 residues. Germline V gene lookup returns CDR1 SNHLY and CDR2 FYNNEI. For the CDR3, the DNA is TGTGCCAACGGACTAGCGGGCGCAAGCTCCTACAATGAGCAGTTCTTC. Amino acids: CANGLAGASSYNEQFF.